Below, 17 T cell receptor beta chains from the same sample are listed, as sequenced in a study of follicular helper T cells after annual influenza vaccination. Described time point: 2014-2015 season, pre-vaccination. Profiling relied on immunoSEQ multiplex PCR, and the TCRdb table lists in-frame clones only, not all of them. Here the sample spans over 14,000 clones, about 83% being singletons. The starting material was CXCR5- memory CD4+ T cells sorted from blood, obtained on the day of influenza vaccination. The receptor source for this set is an adult who received the influenza vaccine.

This sequence joins TRBV30 and TRBJ1-1, with 7 bases aligning to TRBD1. After removal of 0 bases from V and 7 bases from J, the junction contained 11 bases not matched to a gene. Per germline, CDR1 GTSNPN and CDR2 SVGIG (reference sequence). This CDR3 is 15 amino acids long. The CDR3 DNA sequence: TGTGCCTGGAGTGTGCAGGGGGTATTTCGAGGTGAAGCTTTCTTT. This encodes CAWSVQGVFRGEAFF.

The rearrangement joins TRBV2 to TRBJ1-2; D remains ambiguous. The CDR3 is 15 residues long. Germline CDR1 is SNHLY and CDR2 is FYNNEI. V was shortened by 4 bases and J by 1 base, with 13 bases between the two germline ends. The DNA of the CDR3 is TGTGCCAGCAGTGTTAGACCGACAATTAACTATGGCTACACCTTC. The encoded protein is CASSVRPTINYGYTF. Together with reference TRBV2 and TRBJ1-2, the CDR3 gives the full variable domain: EPEVTQTPSHQVTQMGQEVILRCVPISNHLYFYWYRQILGQKVEFLVSFYNNEISEKSEIFDDQFSVERPDGSNFTLKIRSTKLEDSAMYFCASSVRPTINYGYTFGSGTRLTVV.

This clone was recorded a few times. This chain connects TRBV2 to TRBJ1-2; perhaps TRBD1 as D (5 bases). Germline V gene sequence: CDR1 SNHLY, CDR2 FYNNEI. Deletions cut 1 base from V and 4 bases from J, with 7 bases between. The CDR3 sequence is 13 residues long. Written as DNA, the CDR3 is TGTGCCAGCAGTGAAGGGGGGGGCTATGGCTACACCTTC. This sequence encodes CASSEGGGYGYTF.

V and J are TRBV7-2 and TRBJ2-7; TRBD2 agrees at 7 bases. The J segment lost 6 bases and the V segment lost 4 bases, leaving 6 bases of the junction unmatched. The CDR3 has 13 residues. Germline CDR1 reads SGHTA; CDR2 reads FQGNSA. CDR3 sequence: CASSWIPGGEQYF. CDR3 DNA: TGTGCCAGCAGCTGGATCCCGGGGGGCGAGCAGTACTTC.

The chain uses TRBV2 and TRBJ2-1, with 12 nucleotides matching TRBD2. CDR3 length equals 14 residues. V lost 4 bases and J lost 10; bases outside the gene matches: 5. CDR1 is SNHLY and CDR2 is FYNNEI in the germline V gene. CDR3 in DNA: TGTGCCAGCAGTGCCCGACTAGCGGGGGTGGAGCAGTTCTTC. Residues: CASSARLAGVEQFF.

This clone was recorded a few times. The chain links TRBV4-2 to TRBJ2-3; 7 positions agree with TRBD1. The ends lost 2 bases at V and 0 bases at J; junction bases unmatched: 2. This CDR3 region has 15 residues. Germline V gene data show CDR1 as LGHNA and CDR2 as YNFKEQ. CDR3 coding DNA: TGTGCCAGCAGCCAATCCAGGGGGAGCACAGATACGCAGTATTTT. It specifies CASSQSRGSTDTQYF.

This clone was seen only a few times. This rearrangement joins TRBV7-9 to TRBJ1-2, with TRBD1 identical over 8 bases. This CDR3 spans 16 amino acids. With V trimmed by 8 bases and J by 1 base, 12 bases remained unmatched. The V gene's germline CDR1 is SEHNR and CDR2 FQNEAQ (reference sequence). The CDR3 nucleotides read TGTGCCAGCGCCTCCTCCGGGACAGGCTTTAACTATGGCTACACCTTC. It is translated as CASASSGTGFNYGYTF.

The gene calls are TRBV7-2 and TRBJ2-3, with 8 nucleotides matching TRBD2. From germline, CDR1 is SGHTA and CDR2 FQGNSA. Trimming at V came to 2 bases and at J to 4 bases, leaving 2 bases not matched to a gene. The CDR3 is made up of 14 amino acids. The CDR3 DNA reads as TGTGCCAGCAGCTTACGGGGGGGCCCAGATACGCAGTATTTT. Translating it yields CASSLRGGPDTQYF.

This clone showed up just a few times. V usage is TRBV7-9 and J usage is TRBJ2-2; 8 nucleotides match TRBD2. V shed 1 base and J 8 bases; nucleotides not matched to a gene: 3. This CDR3 region has 14 residues. The V gene's germline CDR1 is SEHNR and CDR2 FQNEAQ (reference sequence). The chain's CDR3 is CASSLVAGSGELFF. The DNA of the CDR3 is TGTGCCAGCAGCTTAGTAGCGGGGTCGGGGGAGCTGTTTTTT.

This rearrangement joins TRBV14 to TRBJ2-1; TRBD1 matches at 8 bases. The trim removed 1 base at V and 2 bases at J, leaving 1 base unmatched. The CDR3 is 15 residues long. CDR1 is SGHDN and CDR2 is FVKESK in the germline V gene. In nucleotides, the CDR3 is TGTGCCAGCAGCCAAGGGACAGGGCCCTACAATGAGCAGTTCTTC. It encodes CASSQGTGPYNEQFF.

This clone was observed a few times. The V call is TRBV6-5, the J call TRBJ1-2, with 8 bases aligning to TRBD1. The CDR3 spans 13 residues. V shed 6 bases, J shed 4 bases, and the junction held 4 bases outside the gene matches. CDR1 is MNHEY and CDR2 is SVGAGI in the germline V gene. The CDR3 reads CASRIDRGYGYTF. The CDR3 region has the DNA TGTGCCAGCAGGATCGACAGGGGCTATGGCTACACCTTC.

This clone came up a few times. V usage is TRBV28 and J usage is TRBJ1-2; D is undetermined. V was pared by 7 bases and J by 4 bases, with 13 bases between. The CDR3 sequence is 13 residues long. CDR1 MDHEN and CDR2 SYDVKM come from the germline V gene. CDR3 residues: CASKGGGPYGYTF. As DNA, the CDR3 is TGTGCCAGCAAGGGAGGAGGGCCCTATGGCTACACCTTC.

This chain uses TRBV5-4 with TRBJ2-1; D not certain. This CDR3 has 15 amino acids. Per the germline V gene, CDR1 is SGHNT and CDR2 is YYREEE (reference sequence). Trimming stripped 5 bases from V and 2 bases from J, with 14 bases between. As DNA, the CDR3 is TGTGCCAGCAGTACGGACGCCACTGCCTACAATGAGCAGTTCTTC. Protein: CASSTDATAYNEQFF.

The CDR3 DNA is TGCGCCAGCAGCCAAGCTCCAGGGGGCACCTCCTACGAGCAGTACTTC. Protein product: CASSQAPGGTSYEQYF. V usage is TRBV4-1 and J usage is TRBJ2-7; 8 positions agree with TRBD1. The V and J ends lost 1 base and 0 bases, in that order; junction bases with no gene match: 5. CDR3 length equals 16 residues. CDR1 is MGHRA and CDR2 is YSYEKL in the germline V gene.

This clone was found a few times. J is TRBJ1-1 and V is TRBV7-2; D unresolved. The CDR3 runs 13 residues. Looked up from germline, CDR1 is SGHTA and CDR2 is FQGNSA. Trimming pared 5 bases from V and 1 base from J, leaving 8 bases between. The CDR3 here is CASSPGRNTEAFF. The CDR3 bases are TGTGCCAGCAGCCCCGGGAGGAACACTGAAGCTTTCTTT.

V gene TRBV19 combines with J gene TRBJ2-1, with D possibly being TRBD1 (6 bases). V lost 4 bases to trimming and J lost 2 bases, with 12 bases between them. Germline CDR1 is LNHDA and CDR2 is SQIVND (reference sequence). This CDR3 has 15 amino acids. The DNA for the CDR3 is TGTGCCAGTAGTACCGGACAGAGGACCTACAATGAGCAGTTCTTC. Amino acids: CASSTGQRTYNEQFF.

The CDR3: CASREEGRGEKLFF. CDR3 bases: TGTGCCAGCAGGGAGGAGGGGCGGGGTGAAAAACTGTTTTTT. The chain has TRBV6-5 and TRBJ1-4; tentatively, D is TRBD1 (5 bases). CDR1 is MNHEY, CDR2 SVGAGI, per germline. V was pared by 6 bases and J by 7 bases, with 15 bases between. The CDR3 is made up of 14 amino acids.